These 8 T cell receptor beta chains were sequenced from one sample in a study of blood T cell repertoires in COVID-19. Libraries were prepared by immunoSEQ multiplex PCR; TCRdb keeps only in-frame clonotypes and omits some of them. In the table there are about 67,000 clones, 70% to 90% of which are singletons. The source material was peripheral blood. Every receptor here comes from a woman of 80 years or more with acute or convalescent COVID-19.

J is TRBJ1-2 and V is TRBV25-1; D possibly corresponds to TRBD1 (6 bases). The CDR3 sequence is 14 residues long. In germline, CDR1 is MGHDK, CDR2 SYGVNS. V was pared by 2 bases and J by 2 bases, with 9 bases between. The chain's CDR3 is CASSETGPNYGYTF. The CDR3 DNA reads TGTGCCAGCAGTGAAACAGGGCCCAACTATGGCTACACCTTC.

The chain links TRBV5-4 to TRBJ1-1, with 7 bases that match TRBD1. After removal of 4 bases from V and 1 base from J, the junction contained 7 bases not matched to a gene. The CDR3 is 15 residues long. Germline values: CDR1 SGHNT, CDR2 YYREEE (reference sequence). This CDR3 reads CASSRRTGGNTEAFF. The CDR3 DNA is TGTGCCAGCAGCCGAAGGACAGGAGGGAACACTGAAGCTTTCTTT.

The CDR3 bases are TGCGCCAGCGGCGGGCCAAACACCGGGGAGCTGTTTTTT. Translation gives CASGGPNTGELFF. The V and J genes are TRBV5-1 and TRBJ2-2; possible D gene TRBD2, 5 bases. Germline V gene lookup returns CDR1 SGHRS and CDR2 YFSETQ. The CDR3 is 13 residues long. Trimming removed 7 bases at V and 2 bases at J, with 9 bases between.

The DNA of the CDR3 is TGTGCCAGCACCCCTGGGGGCGCGAACACCGGGGAGCTGTTTTTT. It specifies CASTPGGANTGELFF. The chain joins TRBV28 to TRBJ2-2; possible D gene TRBD1, 6 bases. V was pared by 7 bases and J by 0 bases, with 12 bases between. CDR1 is MDHEN and CDR2 is SYDVKM in the germline V gene. CDR3 length: 15 amino acids. Using reference TRBV28 and TRBJ2-2 for the parts outside the CDR3, the full variable domain is DVKVTQSSRYLVKRTGEKVFLECVQDMDHENMFWYRQDPGLGLRLIYFSYDVKMKEKGDIPEGYSVSREKKERFSLILESASTNQTSMYLCASTPGGANTGELFFGEGSRLTVL.

The gene calls are TRBV27 and TRBJ1-2; weak D call: TRBD1 (5 bases). The germline V gene has CDR1 MNHEY and CDR2 SMNVEV (reference sequence). The CDR3 totals 15 residues. V was clipped by 4 bases and J by 5 bases, with 17 bases between them. The CDR3 spells CASSSRAAMGYGYTF. The CDR3 coding sequence is TGTGCCAGCAGTTCCAGGGCTGCTATGGGGTATGGCTACACCTTC.

V is TRBV11-1 and J is TRBJ2-3, with D perhaps matching TRBD1 (6 bases). CDR1 is SGHAT and CDR2 is FQDESV in the germline V gene (reference sequence). The CDR3 sequence is 15 residues long. Trimming removed 5 bases from V and 0 bases from J, with 12 bases in between. The CDR3 region has the DNA TGTGCCAGCAGCCTGACAGGCCTTAGCACAGATACGCAGTATTTT. Translation: CASSLTGLSTDTQYF.

This rearrangement joins TRBV6-5 to TRBJ1-5; perhaps TRBD1 as D (6 bases). In germline, CDR1 is MNHEY, CDR2 SVGAGI. This CDR3 has 14 residues. Between the trimmed V and J ends, which lost 8 bases and 0 bases, there was a span of 11 bases. CDR3 nucleotides: TGTGCCAGCGACGGACAGAGTAGCAATCAGCCCCAGCATTTT. Its protein is CASDGQSSNQPQHF.

A few counts support this clone. The chain has TRBV5-1 and TRBJ2-2; 8 bases match TRBD2. The CDR3 consists of 15 residues. Germline CDR1 reads SGHRS; CDR2 reads YFSETQ. V shed 0 bases and J 3 bases; nucleotides not matched to a gene: 1. The CDR3 nucleotides read TGCGCCAGCAGCTTGGACGGGAGGGACACCGGGGAGCTGTTTTTT. Translating gives CASSLDGRDTGELFF. Filled out from reference TRBV5-1 and TRBJ2-2, the complete variable domain reads KAGVTQTPRYLIKTRGQQVTLSCSPISGHRSVSWYQQTPGQGLQFLFEYFSETQRNKGNFPGRFSGRQFSNSRSEMNVSTLELGDSALYLCASSLDGRDTGELFFGEGSRLTVL.